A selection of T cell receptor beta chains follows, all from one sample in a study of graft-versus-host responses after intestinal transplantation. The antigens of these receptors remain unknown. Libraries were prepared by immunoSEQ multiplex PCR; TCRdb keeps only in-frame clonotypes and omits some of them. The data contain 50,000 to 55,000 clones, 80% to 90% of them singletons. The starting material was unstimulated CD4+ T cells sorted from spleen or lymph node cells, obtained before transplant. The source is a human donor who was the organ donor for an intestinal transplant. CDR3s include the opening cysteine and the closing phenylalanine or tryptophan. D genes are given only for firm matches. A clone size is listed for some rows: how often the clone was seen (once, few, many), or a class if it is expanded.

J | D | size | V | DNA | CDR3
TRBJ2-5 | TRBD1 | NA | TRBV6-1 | TGTGCCAGCCGGACAGGCCGAGAGACCCAGTACTTC | CASRTGRETQYF
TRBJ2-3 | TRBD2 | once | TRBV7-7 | TGTGCTAGCAGCTGGGGGTCGGGCCTAGCGGTGGTGGCAGATACGCAGTATTTT | CASSWGSGLAVVADTQYF
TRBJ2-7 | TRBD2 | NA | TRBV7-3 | TGTGCCAGCACCACCTCCCCGGGACTAGCGGATGGCGCCTACGAGCAGTACTTC | CASTTSPGLADGAYEQYF
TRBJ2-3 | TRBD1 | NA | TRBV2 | TGTGCCAGCAGCGGACAGGGCCGGGCAGATACGCAGTATTTT | CASSGQGRADTQYF
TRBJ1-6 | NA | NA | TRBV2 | TGTGCCAGCAGTGGAGAAAGCTCCTATAATTCACCCCTCCACTTT | CASSGESSYNSPLHF
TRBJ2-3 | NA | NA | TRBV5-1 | TGCGCCAGCAGCCGGAGGGGCACAGATACGCAGTATTTT | CASSRRGTDTQYF
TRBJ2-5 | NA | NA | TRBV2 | TGTGCCAGCAGTGAAATACAGGGACGAGGCCAAGAGACCCAGTACTTC | CASSEIQGRGQETQYF
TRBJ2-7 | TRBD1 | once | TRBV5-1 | TGCGCCAGCAGCGTGGGACAGGGAAGGGAGCAGTACTTC | CASSVGQGREQYF
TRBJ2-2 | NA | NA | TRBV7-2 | TGTGCCAGCAGCTTCCTGATCGGGCTGCGGGCCGGGGAGCTGTTTTTT | CASSFLIGLRAGELFF
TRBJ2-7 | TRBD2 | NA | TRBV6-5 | TGTGCCAGCAGTAGGACTAGCGGGTTTTACGAGCAGTACTTC | CASSRTSGFYEQYF
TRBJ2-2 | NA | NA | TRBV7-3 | TGTGCCAGCAGCTTAGCGGGGAACACCGGGGAGCTGTTTTTT | CASSLAGNTGELFF
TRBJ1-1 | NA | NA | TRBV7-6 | TGTGCCAGCAGCTTAGTGCCAGGATCCGAAGCTTTCTTT | CASSLVPGSEAFF
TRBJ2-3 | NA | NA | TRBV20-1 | TGCAGTGCGAGACCCGCAGATACGCAGTATTTT | CSARPADTQYF
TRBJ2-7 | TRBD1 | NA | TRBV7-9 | TGTGCCAGCAGCCGACAGGGGGACTACTACGAGCAGTACTTC | CASSRQGDYYEQYF
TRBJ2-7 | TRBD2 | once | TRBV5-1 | TGCGCCAGCAGCGCGCGACTAGCGACCTACGAGCAGTACTTC | CASSARLATYEQYF
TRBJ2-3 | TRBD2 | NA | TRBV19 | TGTGCCAGTAGTTCCGGGGGGGACACAGATACGCAGTATTTT | CASSSGGDTDTQYF
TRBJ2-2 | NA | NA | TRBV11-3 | TGTGCCAGCAGCCCCCGCGCAGGGGTCGGCACCGGGGAGCTGTTTTTT | CASSPRAGVGTGELFF
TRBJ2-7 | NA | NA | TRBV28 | TGTGCCAGCAGATCAGACAACTACGAGCAGTACTTC | CASRSDNYEQYF
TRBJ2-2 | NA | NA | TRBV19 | TGTGCCAGTAGAGTGGGACGGGGGTCTGGGGAGCTGTTTTTT | CASRVGRGSGELFF
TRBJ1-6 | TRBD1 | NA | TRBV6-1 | TGTGCCAGCAGTGTAGGCAGGGGGCCTAATTCACCCCTCCACTTT | CASSVGRGPNSPLHF
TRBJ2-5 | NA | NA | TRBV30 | TGTGCCTGGAGTTTCGGGGAGACCCAGTACTTC | CAWSFGETQYF
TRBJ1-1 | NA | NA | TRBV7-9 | TGTGCCAGCAGCGCGGGAGGGGACACTGAAGCTTTCTTT | CASSAGGDTEAFF
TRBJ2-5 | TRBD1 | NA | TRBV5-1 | TGCGCCAGCAGCTTGGGGGGGACAGGACAAGAGACCCAGTACTTC | CASSLGGTGQETQYF
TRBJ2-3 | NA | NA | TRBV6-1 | TGTGCCAGCAGTGAAGACAGGGTGGTAGATACGCAGTATTTT | CASSEDRVVDTQYF
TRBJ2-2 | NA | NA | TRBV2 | TGTGCCAGCAGTGCAACAGCGAACACCGGGGAGCTGTTTTTT | CASSATANTGELFF
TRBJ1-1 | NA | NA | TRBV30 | TGTGCCTGGAGTTTAGCCAGCGAAGCTTTCTTT | CAWSLASEAFF
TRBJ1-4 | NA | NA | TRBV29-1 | TGCAGCGTTGAGGAACCATTCCCCGGGAAACTGTTTTTT | CSVEEPFPGKLFF
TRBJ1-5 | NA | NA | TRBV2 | TGTGCCAGCAGTGAAGGACTAAATCAGCCCCAGCATTTT | CASSEGLNQPQHF
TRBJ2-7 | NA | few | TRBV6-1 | TGTGCCAGCCCTGACCAGGGAAATCCCTACGAGCAGTACTTC | CASPDQGNPYEQYF
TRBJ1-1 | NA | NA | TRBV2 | TGTGCCAGCAGTGCCCTACTTACAGGGTTCACCTTGAACACTGAAGCTTTCTTT | CASSALLTGFTLNTEAFF
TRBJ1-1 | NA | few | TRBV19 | TGTGCCAGTGTTGCCTGGGCCGTGGGTGGAGGGAACACTGAAGCTTTCTTT | CASVAWAVGGGNTEAFF
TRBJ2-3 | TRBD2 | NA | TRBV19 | TGTGCCAGTAGTGGGGGACTAGCGGGCACGGGAGATACGCAGTATTTT | CASSGGLAGTGDTQYF
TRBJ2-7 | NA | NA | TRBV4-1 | TGCGCCAGCAGCCAAGGGGCCGGGGCCTACGAGCAGTACTTC | CASSQGAGAYEQYF
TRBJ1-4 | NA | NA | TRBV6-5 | TGTGCCAGCAGTCTAGGCAGCAGTAATGAAAAACTGTTTTTT | CASSLGSSNEKLFF
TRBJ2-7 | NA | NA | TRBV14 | TGTGCCAGCAGCCAAGATCCCGAGTACGAGCAGTACTTC | CASSQDPEYEQYF
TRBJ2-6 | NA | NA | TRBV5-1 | TGCGCCAGCAGCGCACCGAGGAGCTCTGGGGCCAACGTCCTGACTTTC | CASSAPRSSGANVLTF
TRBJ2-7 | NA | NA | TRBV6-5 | TGTGCCAGCAGCCGCGCCGGGAAAGGGGAGCAGTACTTC | CASSRAGKGEQYF
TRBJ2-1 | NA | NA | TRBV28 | TGTGCCATTAGCACTAGGAATGAGCAGTTCTTC | CAISTRNEQFF
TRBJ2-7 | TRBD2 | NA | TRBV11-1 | TGTGCCAGCAGCTTGCTTGGGACTAGCGCAACCTACGAGCAGTACTTC | CASSLLGTSATYEQYF
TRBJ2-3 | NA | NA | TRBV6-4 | TGTGCCAGCAGTACCCGGCGGACTACAGATACGCAGTATTTT | CASSTRRTTDTQYF
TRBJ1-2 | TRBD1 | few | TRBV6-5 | TGTGCCAGCAGTGGAAGCCGAGGGACAGGCTATGGCTACACCTTC | CASSGSRGTGYGYTF
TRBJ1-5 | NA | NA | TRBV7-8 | TGTGCCAGCAGCTTAGGCGGGGGGCCTAATCAGCCCCAGCATTTT | CASSLGGGPNQPQHF
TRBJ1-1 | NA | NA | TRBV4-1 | TGCGCCAGCAGCCAATCTCCTGACAGGCCTGAAGCTTTCTTT | CASSQSPDRPEAFF
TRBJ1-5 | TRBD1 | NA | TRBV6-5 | TGTGCCAGCAGTCCGGACAGGGCAAGCAATCAGCCCCAGCATTTT | CASSPDRASNQPQHF
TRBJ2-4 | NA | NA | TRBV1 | TGCACCAGCAGCCAAGATAAGGAGGGGAAGGTGAGGGTAGCCAAAAACATTCAGTACTTC | CTSSQDKEGKVRVAKNIQYF
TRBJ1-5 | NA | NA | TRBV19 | TGTGCCAGTAGCGCAGGGTGGACTAGCAATCAGCCCCAGCATTTT | CASSAGWTSNQPQHF
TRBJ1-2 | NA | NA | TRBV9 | TGTGCCAGCAGCGTAGATCCAGGGGATGGCTACACCTTC | CASSVDPGDGYTF
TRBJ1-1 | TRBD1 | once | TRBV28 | TGTGCCAGCAGTACAACCGGGACAGGGATCCCCCATGAAGCTTTCTTT | CASSTTGTGIPHEAFF
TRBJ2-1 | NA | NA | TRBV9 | TGTGCCAGCAGCGTAGAAGCGGCTTACTACAATGAGCAGTTCTTC | CASSVEAAYYNEQFF
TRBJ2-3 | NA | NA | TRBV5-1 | TGCGCCAGCAGCTTGGAGGGAGCGCCCACAGATACGCAGTATTTT | CASSLEGAPTDTQYF
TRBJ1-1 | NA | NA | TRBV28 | TGTGCCAGCAGTCTACTAGGGGGAACTGAAGCTTTCTTT | CASSLLGGTEAFF